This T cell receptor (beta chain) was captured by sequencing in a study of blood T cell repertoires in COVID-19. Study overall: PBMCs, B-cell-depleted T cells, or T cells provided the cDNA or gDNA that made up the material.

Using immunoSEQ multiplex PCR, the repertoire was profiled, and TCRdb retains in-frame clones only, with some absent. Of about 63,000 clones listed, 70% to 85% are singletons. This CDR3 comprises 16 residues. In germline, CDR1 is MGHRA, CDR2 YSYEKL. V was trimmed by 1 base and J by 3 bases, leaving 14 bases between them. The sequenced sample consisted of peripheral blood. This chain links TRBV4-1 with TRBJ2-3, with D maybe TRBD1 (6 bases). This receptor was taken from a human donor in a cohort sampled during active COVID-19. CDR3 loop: CASSQAPGQRTDTQYF. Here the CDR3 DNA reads TGCGCCAGCAGCCAAGCCCCGGGACAAAGAACAGATACGCAGTATTTT.